The present T cell receptor (beta chain) was sequenced within a study of CD8+CD57+ T cells in acquired aplastic anemia. Genomic DNA was employed as the template in profiling TCR beta VDJ and CDR3. TCRdb independently ran MiXCR on the reads; one entry per CDR3 protein. The sample lists hundreds of thousands of distinct CDR3 sequences; about 50% were seen once. CDR3 size: 13 residues. Germline CDR1 reads LNHDA; CDR2 reads SQIVND (reference sequence). Trimming left V 6 bases short and J 5 bases short, with 13 bases between. This clonotype was seen ten or more times. Only patients with CD8+CD57+ cell expansion on flow cytometry were chosen for sequencing.

This sequence was found in a human donor with aplastic anemia. Sequencing was done on a sample of sorted CD4+, CD8+, or CD8+CD57+ T cells (not recorded which) from PBMCs. The chain uses TRBV19 and TRBJ1-2; perhaps TRBD1 as D (6 bases). CDR3 sequence: CASSLDRRYGYTF. CDR3 in DNA: TGTGCCAGTAGCCTCGACAGGCGTTATGGCTACACCTTC.